The subject of this entry is one TCR beta chain. TCRdb's table, derived via immunoSEQ multiplex PCR, lists solely in-frame clones and lacks some. The table shows 23,000 or so clones, with 89% occurring only once. The data belong to a study of T cells in localized non-small cell lung cancer. Germline CDR1 is SNHLY and CDR2 is FYNNEI. V was pared by 8 bases and J by 0 bases, with 5 bases of the junction left unmatched. This CDR3 has 14 residues. The sequence was obtained from a man between 40 and 70 years old with stage I squamous cell lung carcinoma. V gene TRBV2 combines with J gene TRBJ2-3; TRBD2 matches at 7 bases. The sequencing here drew on peripheral blood, taken before any cancer treatment. In DNA form, the CDR3 reads TGTGCCAGCGCTGGGGGGGATAGCACAGATACGCAGTATTTT. It is translated as CASAGGDSTDTQYF.